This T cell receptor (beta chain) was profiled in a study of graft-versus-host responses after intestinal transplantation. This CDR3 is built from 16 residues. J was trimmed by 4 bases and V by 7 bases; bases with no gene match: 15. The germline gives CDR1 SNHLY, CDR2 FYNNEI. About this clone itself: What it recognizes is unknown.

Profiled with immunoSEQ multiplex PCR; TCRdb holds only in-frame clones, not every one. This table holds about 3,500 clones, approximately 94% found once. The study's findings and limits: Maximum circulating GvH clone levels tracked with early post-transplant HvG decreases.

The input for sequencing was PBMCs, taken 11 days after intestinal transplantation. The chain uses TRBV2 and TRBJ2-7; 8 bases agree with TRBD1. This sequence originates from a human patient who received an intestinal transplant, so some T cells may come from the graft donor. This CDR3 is CASNSPNQGAGYEQYF. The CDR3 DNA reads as TGTGCCAGCAACAGTCCGAATCAGGGGGCGGGGTACGAGCAGTACTTC.